Listed below are T cell receptor beta chains from one sample, sequenced in a study of graft-versus-host responses after intestinal transplantation. Assay: immunoSEQ multiplex PCR; the TCRdb copy retains only in-frame clones and omits some. The sample holds around 30,000 clones, about 90% seen once. Source: PBMCs, taken around 62 weeks after intestinal transplantation. All receptors come from a human patient who received an intestinal transplant, so some T cells may come from the graft donor. Both conserved end residues are trimmed from each CDR3. Some rows mark clone size as missing; the rest say once, few, many or name a class of expanded clone.

V,size,CDR3
TRBV6-1,.,ASSVLAGGGTPDTQY
TRBV6-1,.,ASSVRGGYEQY
TRBV29-1,few,SAGDRGSGNTIY
TRBV7-9,.,ASSSGPSDYGYT
TRBV7-9,.,ASSLDDWRGGYT
TRBV27,.,ASSLTGKPVLT
TRBV5-1,few,ASSYGTGVTEAF
TRBV5-1,.,ASSPVGTGGHEQY
TRBV5-1,.,ASSSGLSTDTQY
TRBV5-6,.,ASSFQGAGPYNEQF
TRBV15,.,ATSSVGEQF
TRBV6-1,.,ASSESGLVWETQY
TRBV6-5,.,ASSYGAGGYGYT
TRBV15,few,ATSRDQGATDTQY
TRBV27,.,ASTLGGPRAGELF
TRBV13,.,ASSLGDSRLMGGYT
TRBV2,.,ASKTDTYEQY
TRBV5-4,.,ASSTRTSTDTQY
TRBV10-1,.,ASSEHTDTQY
TRBV7-9,.,ASSLSEDRAGYT
TRBV30,once,AWTSHSTREKLF
TRBV7-4,.,ASSLKGDGYT
TRBV19,.,ASSIQAAGANVLT
TRBV5-5,.,ASGHSQETQY
TRBV19,.,ASSPTVSYEQY
TRBV6-5,.,ASTAGQLNTEAF
TRBV7-6,.,ASSFSPGAGDTQY
TRBV19,.,ASSTSGNTIY
TRBV28,.,ASSLIRGDTEAF
TRBV6-6,.,ASNLRAGGTQY
TRBV11-3,.,ASSSSPLYEQY
TRBV11-2,.,ASSNPKEQSSYNEQF
TRBV4-3,.,ASSQVGGNTIY
TRBV30,.,AWRIQGYTGELF
TRBV2,once,ASTTSGSGTGELF
TRBV29-1,.,SVELGGYEQY
TRBV2,.,ASSPAQGAAKNIQY
TRBV4-3,once,ASSQDWGGDEKLF
TRBV13,.,ASSWGVAGAQATQY
TRBV21-1,.,ASTPWEGDEQY
TRBV4-3,.,ASSRGTVIGPGELF
TRBV6-5,.,ASSYSPDTEAF
TRBV6-1,few,ASSEKVGGNQPQH
TRBV11-2,.,ASSLNGATGRIQETQY
TRBV6-5,.,ASSTDSYEQY
TRBV12-5,.,ASGLALGRNQPQH
TRBV7-9,.,ASRTAGVTDTQY
TRBV6-1,once,ASGSRTAYEQY
TRBV7-2,.,ASSVGVSNQPQH